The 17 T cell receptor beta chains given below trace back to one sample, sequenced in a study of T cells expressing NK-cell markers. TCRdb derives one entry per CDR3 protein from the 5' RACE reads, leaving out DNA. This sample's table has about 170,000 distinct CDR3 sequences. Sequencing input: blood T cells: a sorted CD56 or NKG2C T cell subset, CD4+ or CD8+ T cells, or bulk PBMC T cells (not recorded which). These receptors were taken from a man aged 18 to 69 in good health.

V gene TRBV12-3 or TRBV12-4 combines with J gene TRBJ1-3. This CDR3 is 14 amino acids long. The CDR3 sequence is CASSGDGSGNTIYF.

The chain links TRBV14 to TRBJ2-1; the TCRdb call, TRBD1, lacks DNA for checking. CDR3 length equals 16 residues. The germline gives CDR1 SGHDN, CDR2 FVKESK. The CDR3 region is CASSQVGQGFYNEQFF. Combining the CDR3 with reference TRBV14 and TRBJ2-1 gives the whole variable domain EAGVTQFPSHSVIEKGQTVTLRCDPISGHDNLYWYRRVMGKEIKFLLHFVKESKQDESGMPNNRFLAERTGGTYSTLKVQPAELEDSGVYFCASSQVGQGFYNEQFFGPGTRLTVL.

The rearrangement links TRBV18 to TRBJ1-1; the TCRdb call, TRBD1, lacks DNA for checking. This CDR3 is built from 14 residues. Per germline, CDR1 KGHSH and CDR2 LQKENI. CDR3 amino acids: CASSLTDPNTEAFF.

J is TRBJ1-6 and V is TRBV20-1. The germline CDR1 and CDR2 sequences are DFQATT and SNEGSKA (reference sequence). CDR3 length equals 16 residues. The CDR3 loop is CSARDTARDYNSPLHF.

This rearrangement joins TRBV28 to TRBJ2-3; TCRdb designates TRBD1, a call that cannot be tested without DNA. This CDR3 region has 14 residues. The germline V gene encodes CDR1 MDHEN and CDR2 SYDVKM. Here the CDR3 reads CASRMPGRRDTQYF. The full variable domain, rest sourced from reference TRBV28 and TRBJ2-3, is DVKVTQSSRYLVKRTGEKVFLECVQDMDHENMFWYRQDPGLGLRLIYFSYDVKMKEKGDIPEGYSVSREKKERFSLILESASTNQTSMYLCASRMPGRRDTQYFGPGTRLTVL.

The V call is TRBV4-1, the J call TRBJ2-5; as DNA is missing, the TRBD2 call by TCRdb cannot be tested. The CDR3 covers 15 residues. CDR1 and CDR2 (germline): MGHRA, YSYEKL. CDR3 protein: CASSQGVREGETQYF.

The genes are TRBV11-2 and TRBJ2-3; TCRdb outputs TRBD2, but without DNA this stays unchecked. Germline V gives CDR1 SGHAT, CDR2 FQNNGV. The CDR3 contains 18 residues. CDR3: CASSLDLSQGLSTDTQYF.

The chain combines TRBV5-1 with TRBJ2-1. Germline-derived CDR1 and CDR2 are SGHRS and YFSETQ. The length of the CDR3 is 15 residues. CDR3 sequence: CASSLAGRIGDEQFF.

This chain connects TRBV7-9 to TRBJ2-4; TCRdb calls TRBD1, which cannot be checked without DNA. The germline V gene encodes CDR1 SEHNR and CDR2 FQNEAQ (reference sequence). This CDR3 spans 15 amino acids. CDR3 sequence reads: CASSPPTGYENIQYF.

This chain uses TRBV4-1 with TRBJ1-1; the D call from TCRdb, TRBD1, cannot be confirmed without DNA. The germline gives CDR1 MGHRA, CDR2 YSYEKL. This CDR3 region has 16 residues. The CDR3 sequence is CASSAGRQGNLPEAFF.

The CDR3 sequence: CASSPLSERTDTQYF. The rearrangement joins TRBV7-3 to TRBJ2-3; absent DNA, TCRdb's TRBD1 call cannot be checked. This CDR3 is 15 amino acids long. Germline V gives CDR1 SGHTA, CDR2 FQGTGA.

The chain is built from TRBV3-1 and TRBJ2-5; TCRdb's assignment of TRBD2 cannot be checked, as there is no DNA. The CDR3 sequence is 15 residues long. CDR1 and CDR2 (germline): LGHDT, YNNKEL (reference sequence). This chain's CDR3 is CASSHLAYGAETQYF.

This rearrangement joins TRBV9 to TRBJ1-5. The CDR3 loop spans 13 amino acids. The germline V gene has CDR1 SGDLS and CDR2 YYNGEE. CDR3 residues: CASSPQGHQPQHF.

CDR3 protein: CASSQDWTDQRGYGYTF. The chain couples TRBV4-2 to TRBJ1-2; TCRdb indicates TRBD1, and absent DNA this call remains unverified. CDR1 and CDR2 from the germline V gene are LGHNA and YNFKEQ. The CDR3 extends over 17 amino acids.

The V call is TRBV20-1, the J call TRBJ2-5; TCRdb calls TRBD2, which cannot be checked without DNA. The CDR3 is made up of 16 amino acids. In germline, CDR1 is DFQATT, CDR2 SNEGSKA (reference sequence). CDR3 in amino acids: CSARALVTQIKETQYF.

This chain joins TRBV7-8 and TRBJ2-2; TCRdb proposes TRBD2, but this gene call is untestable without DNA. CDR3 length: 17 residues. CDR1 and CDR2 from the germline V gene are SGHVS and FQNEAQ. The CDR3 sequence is CASSLSSGGPVNGELFF.

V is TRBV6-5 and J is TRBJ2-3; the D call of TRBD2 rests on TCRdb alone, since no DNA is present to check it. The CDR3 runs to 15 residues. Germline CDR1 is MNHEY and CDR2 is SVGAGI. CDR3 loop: CASSYSREYTDTQYF.